The 11 T cell receptor beta chains reported below all come from one sample, sequenced in a study of CD8+CD57+ T cells in acquired aplastic anemia. Selection for sequencing was limited to patients who had shown CD8+CD57+ cell expansion by flow cytometry. Template material for TCR beta VDJ and CDR3 profiling consisted of genomic DNA. TCRdb reprocessed the reads with MiXCR, giving one entry per CDR3 protein. Of 150,000 to 200,000 distinct CDR3 sequences detected, roughly 50% appear once; the ten largest clones hold 2.5% to 3.5%. Sequenced material: sorted CD4+, CD8+, or CD8+CD57+ T cells (not recorded which) from PBMCs. The receptors shown here come from a human donor with aplastic anemia.

The chain employs TRBV5-1 and TRBJ1-2; D possibly corresponds to TRBD1 (6 bases). Germline CDR1 reads SGHRS; CDR2 reads YFSETQ. V lost 4 bases to trimming and J lost 5 bases, with 21 bases between them. The CDR3 totals 16 residues. CDR3 sequence (DNA): TGCGCCAGCAGCCCTACAACCACAGGGCTCCCATATGGCTACACCTTC. Translating it yields CASSPTTTGLPYGYTF.

This clonotype appeared once. The chain combines TRBV10-2 with TRBJ2-3; weak D call: TRBD2 (6 bases). Trimming took off 6 bases at V and 1 base at J, with 8 bases between the two ends. Looked up from germline, CDR1 is WSHSY and CDR2 is SAAADI. This CDR3 spans 13 amino acids. The DNA of the CDR3 is TGCGCCAGCAGGGGGGAGGGCACAGATACGCAGTATTTT. Amino acids: CASRGEGTDTQYF.

There are a few counts of this clonotype. V and J are TRBV29-1 and TRBJ1-2; D is possibly TRBD1 (5 bases). Germline V gene sequence: CDR1 SQVTM, CDR2 ANQGSEA. V lost 4 bases to trimming and J lost 6 bases, with 12 bases between them. This CDR3 spans 12 amino acids. CDR3 sequence (DNA): TGCAGCGTTGGGGTTCAGGGAGATGGCTACACCTTC. This translates into CSVGVQGDGYTF.

The table lists this clonotype with many counts. The rearrangement uses TRBV5-6 and TRBJ1-5, with D possibly matching TRBD1 (5 bases). This CDR3 contains 13 residues. V dropped 0 bases and J dropped 4 bases, with 5 bases sitting between them. The germline gives CDR1 SGHDT, CDR2 YYEEEE. The CDR3 DNA reads TGTGCCAGCAGCTTGGGACAGAATCAGCCCCAGCATTTT. This codes for CASSLGQNQPQHF. Together with reference TRBV5-6 and TRBJ1-5, the CDR3 gives the full variable domain: DAGVTQSPTHLIKTRGQQVTLRCSPKSGHDTVSWYQQALGQGPQFIFQYYEEEERQRGNFPDRFSGHQFPNYSSELNVNALLLGDSALYLCASSLGQNQPQHFGDGTRLSIL.

As concerns this clonotype: The junction does not match germline at one end; this may be a read error. This chain joins TRBV25-1 and TRBJ2-3, with TRBD1 matching over 8 bases. The germline V gene encodes CDR1 MGHDK and CDR2 SYGVNS. The CDR3 spans 16 residues. CDR3 sequence reads: CAISEPYGQGRDTQYF. In DNA, the CDR3 is TGTGCCATCAGTGAGCCATATGGACAGGGACGAGATACGCAGTATTTT.

This clonotype was seen a few times. The J gene is TRBJ1-2, the V gene TRBV29-1; D perhaps matches TRBD1 (5 bases). Per the germline V gene, CDR1 is SQVTM and CDR2 is ANQGSEA. The CDR3 covers 16 residues. The V end lost 6 bases, the J end lost 0 bases, and 20 bases lay between the germline ends. As DNA, the CDR3 is TGCAGCGTCGACAGTCGACGTGACCGCTCTAACTATGGCTACACCTTC. Protein product: CSVDSRRDRSNYGYTF.

This clonotype has a count of ten or more. J is TRBJ1-2 and V is TRBV7-2, with TRBD1 as a possible D gene (6 bases). Germline V gene sequence: CDR1 SGHTA, CDR2 FQGNSA. The CDR3 totals 14 residues. With 4 bases removed from V and 0 bases from J, the gap between germline ends came to 9 bases. The CDR3 loop reads CASSSWTANYGYTF. CDR3 nucleotides: TGTGCCAGCAGCTCCTGGACAGCTAACTATGGCTACACCTTC.

This sequence joins TRBV19 and TRBJ2-7; TRBD1 matches 7 bases. CDR1 and CDR2 from the germline V gene are LNHDA and SQIVND (reference sequence). The CDR3 has 16 residues. The trim removed 6 bases at V and 2 bases at J, leaving 13 bases unmatched. The CDR3 region has the DNA TGTGCCAGTAGGGACCATTACGACAGGGTCCCCTACGAGCAGTACTTC. Its protein is CASRDHYDRVPYEQYF.

This clonotype has ten or more counts. The chain joins TRBV19 to TRBJ2-6; D ambiguous. Germline V gives CDR1 LNHDA, CDR2 SQIVND (reference sequence). Trimming shortened V by 6 bases and J by 2 bases, and 23 bases separated the two germline ends. This CDR3 spans 19 amino acids. Written as DNA, the CDR3 is TGTGCCAGTAGCCTCGAAAAGGGTGGTGTGTGGGCTGGGGCCAACGTCCTGACTTTC. This sequence encodes CASSLEKGGVWAGANVLTF.

On this clonotype: This may come from a read error, since a much larger clone is one base off. The rearrangement links TRBV6-1 to TRBJ1-2; tentative D call: TRBD1 (6 bases). CDR1 MNHNS and CDR2 SASEGT come from the germline V gene. The CDR3 is 15 residues long. The V end was cut by 2 bases, the J end by 3 bases, with 13 bases between. This CDR3 reads CASSEPRGGDYGYTF. DNA of the CDR3: TGTGCCAGCAGTGAACCCAGGGGTGGTGACTATGGCTACACCTTC.

In its sample, this clonotype was seen many times. The V gene is TRBV7-2, the J gene TRBJ2-1; a weak D match, TRBD1 (6 bases). V was trimmed by 2 bases and J by 4 bases, leaving 9 bases between them. The length of the CDR3 is 14 residues. Germline V CDR1 and CDR2: SGHTA, FQGNSA. CDR3 sequence (DNA): TGTGCCAGCAGCTTATCACAGGGATACAATGAGCAGTTCTTC. Its translation is CASSLSQGYNEQFF.